The 23 T cell receptor beta chains presented below share a single source sample, sequenced in a study of blood T cell repertoires in COVID-19. Profiling relied on immunoSEQ multiplex PCR, and the TCRdb table lists in-frame clones only, not all of them. The sample contains hundreds of thousands of clones, roughly 86% of which appear only once. Sequencing was carried out using peripheral blood. All receptors come from a woman in her twenties or thirties with COVID-19, enrolled during active disease.

This clone was seen a single time. The rearrangement joins TRBV9 to TRBJ1-2; D is ambiguous. This CDR3 contains 12 residues. V lost 3 bases and J lost 4, with 7 bases in between. Germline lookup yields CDR1 SGDLS and CDR2 YYNGEE. The CDR3 protein is CASSAPRYGYTF. In nucleotides, the CDR3 is TGTGCCAGCAGCGCCCCCCGCTATGGCTACACCTTC.

The J gene is TRBJ2-7, the V gene TRBV27; no clear D. The CDR3 sequence is 14 residues long. The V gene's germline CDR1 is MNHEY and CDR2 SMNVEV (reference sequence). Trimming took off 1 base at V and 0 bases at J, with 7 bases between the two ends. The CDR3 reads CASSLFGGSYEQYF. As DNA, the CDR3 is TGTGCCAGCAGTTTATTCGGCGGCTCCTACGAGCAGTACTTC.

This clone has just a few counts. The chain employs TRBV5-4 and TRBJ2-3; TRBD2 matches at 8 bases. The germline gives CDR1 SGHNT, CDR2 YYREEE (reference sequence). V shed 0 bases and J 4 bases; nucleotides not matched to a gene: 4. The CDR3 sequence is 15 residues long. Written as DNA, the CDR3 is TGTGCCAGCAGCTTGGACCGGGGGGGCTCAGATACGCAGTATTTT. Translation gives CASSLDRGGSDTQYF.

The rearrangement joins TRBV18 to TRBJ1-5; a weak D match, TRBD1 (6 bases). V lost 1 base to trimming and J lost 2 bases, with 9 bases between them. This CDR3 comprises 15 residues. The germline V gene has CDR1 KGHSH and CDR2 LQKENI. The CDR3 DNA reads TGTGCCAGCTCACCACGAGGGGGGGGCAATCAGCCCCAGCATTTT. It is translated as CASSPRGGGNQPQHF. The variable domain in full, with the rest retrieved from reference TRBV18 and TRBJ1-5, is NAGVMQNPRHLVRRRGQEARLRCSPMKGHSHVYWYRQLPEEGLKFMVYLQKENIIDESGMPKERFSAEFPKEGPSILRIQQVVRGDSAAYFCASSPRGGGNQPQHFGDGTRLSIL.

This chain connects TRBV15 to TRBJ1-1; D is unresolved. Germline loops: CDR1 LNHNV, CDR2 YYDKDF (reference sequence). The V end lost 5 bases, the J end lost 0 bases, and 4 bases lay between the germline ends. The length of the CDR3 is 12 residues. The CDR3 reads CATSFMNTEAFF. The DNA for the CDR3 is TGTGCCACCAGCTTCATGAACACTGAAGCTTTCTTT.

This clone occurred once. The V gene is TRBV30, the J gene TRBJ2-7; TRBD2 aligns across 9 bases. Germline V gene sequence: CDR1 GTSNPN, CDR2 SVGIG (reference sequence). Losses at the gene ends were 3 bases for V and 5 bases for J; bases not matched to a gene: 5. The CDR3 runs 13 residues. DNA of the CDR3: TGTGCCTGGAGCGGGGGGACTAGCCACGAGCAGTACTTC. This encodes CAWSGGTSHEQYF. Full variable domain (remainder filled in from reference TRBV30 and TRBJ2-7): SQTIHQWPATLVQPVGSPLSLECTVEGTSNPNLYWYRQAAGRGLQLLFYSVGIGQISSEVPQNLSASRPQDRQFILSSKKLLLSDSGFYLCAWSGGTSHEQYFGPGTRLTVT.

This chain uses TRBV6-5 with TRBJ1-4; D may be TRBD1 (5 bases). The germline V and J ends were trimmed by 6 bases and 6 bases, with 11 bases remaining between them. The germline gives CDR1 MNHEY, CDR2 SVGAGI. The CDR3 consists of 13 residues. CDR3 DNA sequence: TGTGCCAGCAGCCTCAGGGTCGATGAAAAACTGTTTTTT. This sequence encodes CASSLRVDEKLFF.

The rearrangement links TRBV11-3 to TRBJ2-5; D is perhaps TRBD1 (8 bases). Germline V gene lookup returns CDR1 SGHNT and CDR2 YENEEA. The ends were cut back, 5 bases at V and 5 bases at J, with 18 bases in the middle. There are 15 residues in the CDR3. The CDR3 here is CASSPRTGGGETQYF. In DNA form, the CDR3 reads TGTGCCAGCAGCCCTAGAACAGGGGGAGGGGAGACCCAGTACTTC.

With respect to this clone: An end of the junction differs from the germline gene, which may be a read error. The gene calls are TRBV5-6 and TRBJ2-7, with a weak D call TRBD1 (5 bases). The CDR3 loop spans 12 amino acids. Germline V CDR1 and CDR2: SGHDT, YYEEEE. DNA for the CDR3: TGTGCCAGCAGCTTGGCGATGGTACAGGCCGCTTTC. The encoded protein is CASSLAMVQAAF.

The chain joins TRBV4-2 to TRBJ2-7; 7 bases match TRBD2. The junction had 6 bases not matched to a gene; V was cut back by 1 base and J by 3 bases. CDR3 size: 15 residues. CDR1 and CDR2 (germline): LGHNA, YNFKEQ. The CDR3 spells CASSQVSGENYEQYF. Written as DNA, the CDR3 is TGTGCCAGCAGCCAAGTGAGCGGGGAGAACTACGAGCAGTACTTC.

The rearrangement links TRBV21-1 to TRBJ1-1. TRBV21-1 has pseudogene status. The CDR3 is 16 residues long. CDR3 residues: CASSKFGGADDTEAFF. The CDR3 DNA reads as TGTGCCAGCAGCAAATTCGGGGGGGCGGATGACACTGAAGCTTTCTTT.

This chain joins TRBV3-1 (or the pseudogene TRBV3-2) and TRBJ2-5, with 10 bases fitting TRBD1. The CDR3 runs 14 residues. Trimming took 3 bases from V and 5 from J; bases not matched to a gene: 3. The V gene's germline CDR1 is LGHDT and CDR2 YNNKEL (reference sequence). This CDR3 is CASSQTGGWETQYF. The CDR3 bases are TGTGCCAGCAGCCAGACAGGGGGCTGGGAGACCCAGTACTTC.

V gene TRBV5-1 combines with J gene TRBJ2-1; 7 nucleotides line up with TRBD2. The V gene end was trimmed by 4 bases and the J gene end by 12 bases; junction bases not matched to a gene: 7. This CDR3 has 12 residues. Germline V CDR1 and CDR2: SGHRS, YFSETQ. The CDR3 sequence is CASSPGGSWQFF. The CDR3 DNA reads TGCGCCAGCAGCCCGGGCGGGAGTTGGCAGTTCTTC.

The chain joins TRBV15 to TRBJ1-1; D remains unclear. This CDR3 has 16 residues. Trimming pared 0 bases from V and 0 bases from J, leaving 11 bases between. Germline CDR1 LNHNV, CDR2 YYDKDF (reference sequence). The CDR3 spells CATSRDRGSMNTEAFF. In DNA form, the CDR3 reads TGTGCCACCAGCAGAGATCGCGGATCAATGAACACTGAAGCTTTCTTT.

This clone was counted once. V is TRBV11-3 and J is TRBJ1-2; 7 bases match TRBD1. Unmatched junction bases numbered 6, after V lost 6 bases and J lost 5 bases. The germline V gene has CDR1 SGHNT and CDR2 YENEEA. The CDR3 contains 13 residues. The CDR3 region has the DNA TGTGCCAGCAGGCCTGGGACAGAGTATGGCTACACCTTC. This encodes CASRPGTEYGYTF.

Concerning this clone: One junction end disagrees with the germline gene, perhaps due to a read error. The V gene is TRBV6-5, the J gene TRBJ1-1, with D hard to call. There are 14 residues in the CDR3. The V gene's germline CDR1 is MNHEY and CDR2 SVGAGI. Here the CDR3 reads CASAGGSKNTGAFF. CDR3 bases: TGTGCCAGCGCAGGAGGGAGTAAGAACACTGGAGCTTTCTTT.

This clone has just a few counts. This chain connects TRBV19 to TRBJ1-2, with D maybe TRBD1 (5 bases). This CDR3 has 14 residues. CDR1 and CDR2 from the germline V gene are LNHDA and SQIVND (reference sequence). The germline V and J ends were trimmed by 5 bases and 10 bases, with 20 bases remaining between them. CDR3 DNA: TGTGCCAGTAGTCCACCGGACATACTCAGAACCTACACCTTC. The encoded protein is CASSPPDILRTYTF.

The chain links TRBV9 to TRBJ2-5; D gene unclear. The germline CDR1 and CDR2 sequences are SGDLS and YYNGEE. The CDR3 has 14 residues. Deletions cut 0 bases from V and 5 bases from J, with 11 bases between. CDR3 sequence: CASSVDGSMETQYF. The CDR3, as DNA: TGTGCCAGCAGCGTAGATGGTAGCATGGAGACCCAGTACTTC.

The gene calls are TRBV20-1 and TRBJ1-1; no clear D. This CDR3 is 11 amino acids long. Germline CDR1 is DFQATT and CDR2 is SNEGSKA (reference sequence). Trimming stripped 6 bases from V and 0 bases from J, with 5 bases between. The CDR3 sequence: CSALVNTEAFF. CDR3 coding DNA: TGCAGTGCCCTTGTGAACACTGAAGCTTTCTTT.

CDR3 coding DNA: TGTGCCAGCAGTTACGGCAGGGCTGGGAATGGCTACACCTTC. Translating gives CASSYGRAGNGYTF. The chain is built from TRBV6-2 or TRBV6-3 and TRBJ1-2; D is possibly TRBD1 (5 bases). The CDR3 length is 14 residues. The V end was cut by 2 bases, the J end by 6 bases, with 13 bases between. Germline V lookup: CDR1 MNHEY, CDR2 SVGEGT.

The CDR3 DNA reads as TGTGCCAGCAGCTTCAGGACTAGCGGGGGGGCAAATGAGCAGTTCTTC. It yields the protein CASSFRTSGGANEQFF. This chain links TRBV5-6 with TRBJ2-1, with 15 bases that match TRBD2. The V segment lost 2 bases and the J segment 7 bases; nucleotides outside the gene matches: 4. The germline V gene has CDR1 SGHDT and CDR2 YYEEEE. This CDR3 comprises 16 residues.

The V and J genes are TRBV5-6 and TRBJ2-2; tentatively, D is TRBD1 (6 bases). V shed 4 bases and J shed 4 bases, with 20 bases lying between them. CDR3 length: 17 amino acids. The germline gives CDR1 SGHDT, CDR2 YYEEEE. CDR3 in amino acids: CASSPDPTGSPTGELFF. CDR3 DNA sequence: TGTGCCAGCAGCCCTGATCCTACAGGGAGTCCCACCGGGGAGCTGTTTTTT.

This chain links TRBV6-5 with TRBJ1-4; 11 positions match TRBD1. Germline trimming cut 6 bases from V and 7 bases from J; bases unmatched to any gene: 7. Germline values: CDR1 MNHEY, CDR2 SVGAGI. The CDR3 is 15 amino acids. The CDR3 nucleotides read TGTGCCAGCAGGGGAGGAGGGACAGGGGGTGAAAAACTGTTTTTT. Its translation is CASRGGGTGGEKLFF.